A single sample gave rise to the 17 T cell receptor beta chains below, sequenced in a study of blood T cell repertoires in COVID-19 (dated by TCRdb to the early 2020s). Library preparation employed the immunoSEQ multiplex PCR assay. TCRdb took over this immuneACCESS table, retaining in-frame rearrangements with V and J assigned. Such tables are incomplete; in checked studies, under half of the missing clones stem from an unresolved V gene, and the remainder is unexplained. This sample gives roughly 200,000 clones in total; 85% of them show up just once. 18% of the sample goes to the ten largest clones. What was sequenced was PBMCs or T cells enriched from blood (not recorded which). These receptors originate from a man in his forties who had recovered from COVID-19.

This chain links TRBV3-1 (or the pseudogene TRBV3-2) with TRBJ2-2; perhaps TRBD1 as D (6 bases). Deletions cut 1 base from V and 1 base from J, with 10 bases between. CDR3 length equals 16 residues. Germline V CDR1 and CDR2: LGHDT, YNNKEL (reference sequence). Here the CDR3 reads CASSQAGVVNTGELFF. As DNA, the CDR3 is TGTGCCAGCAGCCAAGCAGGGGTGGTGAACACCGGGGAGCTGTTTTTT.

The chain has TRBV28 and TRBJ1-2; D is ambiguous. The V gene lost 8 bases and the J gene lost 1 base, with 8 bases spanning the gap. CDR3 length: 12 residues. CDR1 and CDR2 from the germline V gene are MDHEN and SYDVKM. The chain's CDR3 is CASGEVNYGYTF. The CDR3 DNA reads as TGTGCCAGCGGGGAGGTTAACTATGGCTACACCTTC.

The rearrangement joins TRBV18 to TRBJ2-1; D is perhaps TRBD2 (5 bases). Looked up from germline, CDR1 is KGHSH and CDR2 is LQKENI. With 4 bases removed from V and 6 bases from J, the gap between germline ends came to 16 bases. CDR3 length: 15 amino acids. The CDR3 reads CASSRGVGMVNEQFF. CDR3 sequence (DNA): TGTGCCAGCTCACGGGGAGTTGGGATGGTCAATGAGCAGTTCTTC.

The DNA of the CDR3 is TGTGCCATCAGTGAACTAGCGGGGGGGTACCAAGAGACCCAGTACTTC. Its translation: CAISELAGGYQETQYF. This chain uses TRBV10-3 with TRBJ2-5, with TRBD2 matching 13 bases. V was pared by 3 bases and J by 0 bases, with 1 base of the junction left unmatched. The CDR3 spans 16 residues. Germline V CDR1 and CDR2: ENHRY, SYGVKD.

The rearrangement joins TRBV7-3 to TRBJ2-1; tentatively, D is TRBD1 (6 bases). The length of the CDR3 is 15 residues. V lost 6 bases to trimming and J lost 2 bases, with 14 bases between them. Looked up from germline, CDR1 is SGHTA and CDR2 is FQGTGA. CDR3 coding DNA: TGTGCCAGCAGTTCCAGGGACACACCCTACAATGAGCAGTTCTTC. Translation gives CASSSRDTPYNEQFF.

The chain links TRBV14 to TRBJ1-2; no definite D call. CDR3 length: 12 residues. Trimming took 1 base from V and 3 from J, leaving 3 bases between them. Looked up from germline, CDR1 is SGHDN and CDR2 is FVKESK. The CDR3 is CASSQADYGYTF. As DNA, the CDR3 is TGTGCCAGCAGCCAAGCTGACTATGGCTACACCTTC.

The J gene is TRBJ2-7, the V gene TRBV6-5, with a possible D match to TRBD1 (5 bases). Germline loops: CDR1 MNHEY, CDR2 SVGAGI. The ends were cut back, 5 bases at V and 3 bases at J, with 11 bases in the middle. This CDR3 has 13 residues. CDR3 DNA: TGTGCCAGCAGTCTCCCCCAGGGCTACGAGCAGTACTTC. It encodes CASSLPQGYEQYF.

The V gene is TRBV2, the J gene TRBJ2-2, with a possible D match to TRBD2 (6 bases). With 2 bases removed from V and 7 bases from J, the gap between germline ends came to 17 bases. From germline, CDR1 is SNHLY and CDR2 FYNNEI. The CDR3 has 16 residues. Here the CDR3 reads CASSEQVGGSLGELFF. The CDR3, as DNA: TGTGCCAGCAGTGAACAAGTTGGGGGGTCACTCGGGGAGCTGTTTTTT.

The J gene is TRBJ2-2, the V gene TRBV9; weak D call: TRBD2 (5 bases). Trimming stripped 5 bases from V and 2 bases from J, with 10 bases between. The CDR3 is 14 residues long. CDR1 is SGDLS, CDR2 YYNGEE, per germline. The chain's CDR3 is CASSGLKNTGELFF. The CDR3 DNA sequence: TGTGCCAGCAGTGGACTGAAAAACACCGGGGAGCTGTTTTTT. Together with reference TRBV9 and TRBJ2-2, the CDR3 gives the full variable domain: DSGVTQTPKHLITATGQRVTLRCSPRSGDLSVYWYQQSLDQGLQFLIQYYNGEERAKGNILERFSAQQFPDLHSELNLSSLELGDSALYFCASSGLKNTGELFFGEGSRLTVL.

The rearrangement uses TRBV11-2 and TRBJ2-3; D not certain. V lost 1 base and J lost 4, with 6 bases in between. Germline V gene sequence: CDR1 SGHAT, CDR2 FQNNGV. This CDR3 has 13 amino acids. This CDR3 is CASSLVGADTQYF. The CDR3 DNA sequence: TGTGCCAGCAGCTTAGTAGGAGCAGATACGCAGTATTTT.

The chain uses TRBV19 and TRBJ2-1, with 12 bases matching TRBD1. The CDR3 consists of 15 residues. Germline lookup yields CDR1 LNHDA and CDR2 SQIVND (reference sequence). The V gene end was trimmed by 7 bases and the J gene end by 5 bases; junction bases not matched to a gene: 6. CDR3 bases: TGTGCCAGTATGGGACAGGGGGCATACAACAATGAGCAGTTCTTC. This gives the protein CASMGQGAYNNEQFF.

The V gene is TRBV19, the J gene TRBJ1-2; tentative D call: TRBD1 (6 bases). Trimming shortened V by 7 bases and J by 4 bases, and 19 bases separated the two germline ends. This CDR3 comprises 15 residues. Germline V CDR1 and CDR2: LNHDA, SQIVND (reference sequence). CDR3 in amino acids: CASTPTLTGSYGYTF. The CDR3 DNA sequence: TGTGCCAGTACTCCTACTCTAACAGGGAGCTATGGCTACACCTTC.

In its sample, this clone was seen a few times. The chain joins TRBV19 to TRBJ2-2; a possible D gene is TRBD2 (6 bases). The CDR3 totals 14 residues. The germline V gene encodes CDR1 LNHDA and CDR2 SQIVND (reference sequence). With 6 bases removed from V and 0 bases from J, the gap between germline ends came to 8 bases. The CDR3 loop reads CASSGSPNTGELFF. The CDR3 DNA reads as TGTGCCAGTAGCGGGAGCCCGAACACCGGGGAGCTGTTTTTT.

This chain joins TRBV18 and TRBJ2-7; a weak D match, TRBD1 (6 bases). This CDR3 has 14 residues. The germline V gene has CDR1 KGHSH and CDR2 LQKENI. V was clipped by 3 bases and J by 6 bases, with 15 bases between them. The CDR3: CASSPDGQTAEQYF. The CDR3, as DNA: TGTGCCAGCTCACCCGACGGACAGACTGCCGAGCAGTACTTC. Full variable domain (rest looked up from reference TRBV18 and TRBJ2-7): NAGVMQNPRHLVRRRGQEARLRCSPMKGHSHVYWYRQLPEEGLKFMVYLQKENIIDESGMPKERFSAEFPKEGPSILRIQQVVRGDSAAYFCASSPDGQTAEQYFGPGTRLTVT.

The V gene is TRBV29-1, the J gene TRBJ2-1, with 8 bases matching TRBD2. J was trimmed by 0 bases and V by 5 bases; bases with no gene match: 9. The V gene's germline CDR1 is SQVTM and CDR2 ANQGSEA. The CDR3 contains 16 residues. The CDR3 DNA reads TGCAGCGTTCTTGAGCGGGAGAAAATCTCCTACAATGAGCAGTTCTTC. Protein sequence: CSVLEREKISYNEQFF.

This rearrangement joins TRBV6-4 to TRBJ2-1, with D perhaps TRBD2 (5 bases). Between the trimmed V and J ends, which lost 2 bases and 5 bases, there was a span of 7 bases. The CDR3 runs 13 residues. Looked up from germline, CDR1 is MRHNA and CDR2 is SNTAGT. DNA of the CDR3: TGTGCCAGCAGTGACGACGGGAACAATGAGCAGTTCTTC. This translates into CASSDDGNNEQFF.

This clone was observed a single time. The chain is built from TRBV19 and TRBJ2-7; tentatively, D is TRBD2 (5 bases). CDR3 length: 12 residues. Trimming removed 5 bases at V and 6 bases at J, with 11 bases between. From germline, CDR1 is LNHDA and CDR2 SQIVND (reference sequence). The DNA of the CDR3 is TGTGCCAGTAGTCCCAGGACTGGCGAGCAGTACTTC. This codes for CASSPRTGEQYF.